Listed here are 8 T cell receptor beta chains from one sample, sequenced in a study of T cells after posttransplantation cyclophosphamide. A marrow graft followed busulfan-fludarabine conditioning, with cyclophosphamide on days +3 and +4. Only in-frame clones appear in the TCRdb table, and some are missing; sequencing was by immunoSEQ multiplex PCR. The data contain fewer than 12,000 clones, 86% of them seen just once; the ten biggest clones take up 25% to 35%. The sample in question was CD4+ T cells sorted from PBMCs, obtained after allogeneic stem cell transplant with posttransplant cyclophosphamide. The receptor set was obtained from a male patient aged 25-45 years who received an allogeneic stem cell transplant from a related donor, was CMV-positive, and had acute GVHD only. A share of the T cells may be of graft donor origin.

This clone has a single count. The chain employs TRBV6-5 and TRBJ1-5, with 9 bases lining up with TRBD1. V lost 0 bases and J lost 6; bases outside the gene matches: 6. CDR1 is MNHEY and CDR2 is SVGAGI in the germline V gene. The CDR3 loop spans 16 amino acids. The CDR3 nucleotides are TGTGCCAGCAGTTACTCGGGGACAGGGAGGGGTCAGCCCCAGCATTTT. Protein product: CASSYSGTGRGQPQHF.

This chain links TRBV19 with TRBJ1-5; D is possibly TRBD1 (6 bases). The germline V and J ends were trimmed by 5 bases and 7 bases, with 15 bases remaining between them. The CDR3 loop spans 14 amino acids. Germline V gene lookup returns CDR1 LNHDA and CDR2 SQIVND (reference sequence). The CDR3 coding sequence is TGTGCCAGTAGTTCCCAGGGGTCGGGACAGCCCCAGCATTTT. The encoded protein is CASSSQGSGQPQHF.

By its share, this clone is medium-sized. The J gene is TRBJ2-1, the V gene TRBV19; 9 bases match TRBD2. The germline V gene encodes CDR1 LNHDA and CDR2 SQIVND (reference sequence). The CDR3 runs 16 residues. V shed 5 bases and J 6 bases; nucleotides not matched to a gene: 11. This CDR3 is CASSPQDSGRINEQFF. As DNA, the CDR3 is TGTGCCAGTAGTCCCCAAGATAGCGGGAGAATCAATGAGCAGTTCTTC.

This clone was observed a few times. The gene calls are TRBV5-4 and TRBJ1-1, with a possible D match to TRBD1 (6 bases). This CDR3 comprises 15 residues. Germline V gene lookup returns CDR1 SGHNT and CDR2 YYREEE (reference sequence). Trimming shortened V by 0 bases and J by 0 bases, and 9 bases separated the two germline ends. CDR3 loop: CASSLGQAMNTEAFF. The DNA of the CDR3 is TGTGCCAGCAGCTTGGGACAGGCCATGAACACTGAAGCTTTCTTT.

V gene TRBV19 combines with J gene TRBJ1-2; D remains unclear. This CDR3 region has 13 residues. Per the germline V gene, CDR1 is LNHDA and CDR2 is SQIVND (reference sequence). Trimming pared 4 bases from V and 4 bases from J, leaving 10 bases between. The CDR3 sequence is CASSTGTPYGYTF. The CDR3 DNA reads TGTGCCAGTAGTACGGGAACCCCCTATGGCTACACCTTC.

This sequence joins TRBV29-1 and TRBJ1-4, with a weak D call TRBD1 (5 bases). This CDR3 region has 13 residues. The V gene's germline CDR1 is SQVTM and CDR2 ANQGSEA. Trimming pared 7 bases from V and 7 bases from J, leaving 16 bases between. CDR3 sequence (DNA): TGCAGCGCCTCAGGGTTCTTCGCTGAAAAACTGTTTTTT. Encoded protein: CSASGFFAEKLFF.

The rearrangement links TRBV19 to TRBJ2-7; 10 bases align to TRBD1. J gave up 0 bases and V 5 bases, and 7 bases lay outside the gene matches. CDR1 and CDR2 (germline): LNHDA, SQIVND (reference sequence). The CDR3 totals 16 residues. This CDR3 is CASSRTGGHLSYEQYF. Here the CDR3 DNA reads TGTGCCAGTAGTCGGACAGGGGGTCATCTCTCCTACGAGCAGTACTTC.

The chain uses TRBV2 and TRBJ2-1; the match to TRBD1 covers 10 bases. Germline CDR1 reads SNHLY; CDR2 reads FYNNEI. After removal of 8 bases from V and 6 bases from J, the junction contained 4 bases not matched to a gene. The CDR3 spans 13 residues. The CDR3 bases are TGTGCCAGCGGGACAGGGGTGACCAATGAGCAGTTCTTC. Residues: CASGTGVTNEQFF. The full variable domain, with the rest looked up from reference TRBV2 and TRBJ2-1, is EPEVTQTPSHQVTQMGQEVILRCVPISNHLYFYWYRQILGQKVEFLVSFYNNEISEKSEIFDDQFSVERPDGSNFTLKIRSTKLEDSAMYFCASGTGVTNEQFFGPGTRLTVL.